A selection of T cell receptor beta chains follows, all from one sample in a study of CD8 T cells in Susac syndrome. MiXCR was run by TCRdb on the immunoSEQ multiplex PCR reads, yielding one entry per CDR3 protein. The table shows 90,000 to 110,000 distinct CDR3 sequences, with about 95% occurring only once. Sequenced sample: CD4+ T cells from PBMCs. Source of these receptors: a human donor in good health. Both conserved end residues are part of each CDR3. The D gene is left open where the match is weak. The size entry is marked missing in some rows and otherwise reads once, few, many or a size class.

>TRBJ2-7|-|TRBV29-1|TRBD2
TGCAGCGTTCGGGAGGGAGCCTACGAGCAGTACTTC
CSVREGAYEQYF
>TRBJ1-5|-|TRBV23-1|TRBD1
TGCGCCAGCGCCCCGGGACAGAAGAGTACGTGGGATCAGCCCCAGCATTTT
CASAPGQKSTWDQPQHF
>TRBJ1-2|-|TRBV21-1|-
TGTGCCAGCAGCCCCCGCCTGGGATCGAGGGGCTACACCTTC
CASSPRLGSRGYTF
>TRBJ2-5|-|TRBV11-2|-
TGTGCCAGCAGCTTAGATGGCACGGGGAGGCAAGAGACCCAGTACTTC
CASSLDGTGRQETQYF
>TRBJ2-7|-|TRBV18|-
TGTGCCAGCTCACAGGAAAACAGCCCCTACGAGCAGTACTTC
CASSQENSPYEQYF
>TRBJ1-2|once|TRBV7-2|-
TGTGCCAGCAGCTTAGGGTTTGCCAGCTATTATGGCTACACCTTC
CASSLGFASYYGYTF
>TRBJ2-5|-|TRBV4-1|-
TGCGCCAGCAGCCAAGGAAACAGGGACCTGGAGACCCAGTACTTC
CASSQGNRDLETQYF
>TRBJ2-7|-|TRBV9|TRBD2
TGTGCCAGCAGCAACGCCGGACTAGCGGGGGCGCACGAGCAGTACTTC
CASSNAGLAGAHEQYF
>TRBJ2-5|-|TRBV9|TRBD2
TGTGCCAGCAGCGTAGGGGCTAGCGGCCCCAGGGAGACCCAGTACTTC
CASSVGASGPRETQYF
>TRBJ2-7|-|TRBV18|-
TGTGCCAGCTCACGACCCGGGACAAACGAGCAGTACTTC
CASSRPGTNEQYF
>TRBJ2-6|once|TRBV20-1|-
TGCAGTGCTATCTCTTCAGGCCACTCTGGGGCCAACGTCCTGACTTTC
CSAISSGHSGANVLTF
>TRBJ2-2|-|TRBV2|TRBD2
TGTGCCAGCAGTGCTAGCGGGAACACCGGGGAGCTGTTTTTT
CASSASGNTGELFF
>TRBJ2-5|-|TRBV5-1|TRBD1
TGCGCCAGCAGCCCGGACAGGGCCCGTGGCCAGTACTTC
CASSPDRARGQYF
>TRBJ2-3|-|TRBV20-1|-
TGCAGTGCTAGGAAGACAGACACAGATACGCAGTATTTT
CSARKTDTDTQYF
>TRBJ1-5|-|TRBV19|TRBD1
TGTGCCAGTCTCAGACAGGGGCCAAATCAGCCCCAGCATTTT
CASLRQGPNQPQHF
>TRBJ2-5|-|TRBV9|TRBD2
TGTGCCAGCAGCGCCGGACTAGCGGGGGAAAAGACCCAGTACTTC
CASSAGLAGEKTQYF
>TRBJ2-1|-|TRBV6-1|-
TGTGCCAGCAGTGAAGCAGGTAATTTCATCTACAATGAGCAGTTCTTC
CASSEAGNFIYNEQFF
>TRBJ2-1|few|TRBV6-5|TRBD1
TGTGCCAGCAGTTACATAGGACAGGGGGACAATGAGCAGTTCTTC
CASSYIGQGDNEQFF
>TRBJ2-3|-|TRBV12-3/TRBV12-4|-
TGTGCCAGCAGCTCGAGAAAGGGGGTAGATACGCAGTATTTT
CASSSRKGVDTQYF
>TRBJ2-5|-|TRBV6-6|-
TGTGCCAGCAGTGCAGGGTGGGAGACCCAGTACTTC
CASSAGWETQYF
>TRBJ1-5|-|TRBV29-1|TRBD1
TGCAGCGTTGTTCTCGGCACAGGGGGGTCCAATCAGCCCCAGCATTTT
CSVVLGTGGSNQPQHF
>TRBJ2-2|-|TRBV18|-
TGTGCCAGCTCACCGACAGATATGAACACCGGGGAGCTGTTTTTT
CASSPTDMNTGELFF
>TRBJ1-3|-|TRBV14|TRBD1
TGTGCCAGCAGCCACAGACCGGGGACAGGGATCACTGGAAACACCATATATTTT
CASSHRPGTGITGNTIYF
>TRBJ1-6|-|TRBV30|-
TGTGCCTGGACGTGGCGGACCAGAAACTCACCCCTCCACTTT
CAWTWRTRNSPLHF
>TRBJ1-1|-|TRBV4-2|-
TGTGCCAGCAGCCAAGGGGATACGAACACTGAAGCTTTCTTT
CASSQGDTNTEAFF
>TRBJ2-1|-|TRBV29-1|-
TGCAGCGTTAGGGCACACGGCTACAATGAGCAGTTCTTC
CSVRAHGYNEQFF
>TRBJ1-2|-|TRBV5-4|-
TGTGCCAGCAGCTTGGGGGCCCTTCGGGGTTACGGCTATGGCTACACCTTC
CASSLGALRGYGYGYTF
>TRBJ2-3|-|TRBV12-3/TRBV12-4|-
TGTGCCAGCAGTCCCAGGTCCTCATCGGATACGCAGTATTTT
CASSPRSSSDTQYF
>TRBJ1-6|-|TRBV28|TRBD1
TGTGCCAGCAGGTACAGGGGCGCAGGGAATTCACCCCTCCACTTT
CASRYRGAGNSPLHF
>TRBJ2-5|-|TRBV4-3|-
TGCGCCAGCAGCCAAGACGGAAGGGTTCAAGAGACCCAGTACTTC
CASSQDGRVQETQYF
>TRBJ2-5|-|TRBV20-1|-
TGCAGTGCTAGCCCCCAGCACGCCCAAGAGACCCAGTACTTC
CSASPQHAQETQYF
>TRBJ2-3|-|TRBV5-1|-
TGCGCCAGCAGCTTACAGGGTTCAGATACGCAGTATTTT
CASSLQGSDTQYF
>TRBJ2-7|-|TRBV28|-
TGTGCCAGCCTCAGGGGGGTTACCTACGAGCAGTACTTC
CASLRGVTYEQYF
>TRBJ2-2|-|TRBV4-2|-
TGTGCCAGCAGCCAAGACGGAATCGGGGAGCTGTTTTTT
CASSQDGIGELFF
>TRBJ2-2|-|TRBV20-1|-
TGCAGTGCTAGCCGGGGGAGGACCGGGGAGCTGTTTTTT
CSASRGRTGELFF
>TRBJ2-1|once|TRBV19|-
TGTGCCAGTAGTACGACAGCGTATACCTATAATGAGCAGTTCTTC
CASSTTAYTYNEQFF
>TRBJ1-3|-|TRBV25-1|-
TGTGCCAGCAGTGAACCTCAGGTTTCCGGAAACACCATATATTTT
CASSEPQVSGNTIYF
>TRBJ1-1|-|TRBV29-1|TRBD1
TGCAGCGTCTCCGGACAGGGGAACACTGAAGCTTTCTTT
CSVSGQGNTEAFF
>TRBJ1-2|-|TRBV24-1|-
TGTGCCACCAGTGATTTGGTTGGAGGCTACACCTTC
CATSDLVGGYTF
>TRBJ1-2|-|TRBV27|TRBD1
TGTGCCAGCAGTCGCGCCGGGACAGGCTATGGCTACACCTTC
CASSRAGTGYGYTF
>TRBJ2-4|-|TRBV7-2|-
TGTGCCAGCGTTAGGGGGGGCAAAAACATTCAGTACTTC
CASVRGGKNIQYF
>TRBJ2-5|few|TRBV5-4|-
TGTGCCAGCAGCTTGGCATCCAGGCAGGCCCAAGAGACCCAGTACTTC
CASSLASRQAQETQYF
>TRBJ1-5|-|TRBV6-2/TRBV6-3|-
TGTGCCAGCAGTTACGTTGGGGGTCAGAAGGGCAATCAGCCCCAGCATTTT
CASSYVGGQKGNQPQHF
>TRBJ1-5|-|TRBV19|-
TGTGCCAGTACCGACGGGGAATGGGGCAATCAGCCCCAGCATTTT
CASTDGEWGNQPQHF
>TRBJ2-7|-|TRBV29-1|-
TGCAGCCTTGAGGGGGTATACCACTCCTACGAGCAGTACTTC
CSLEGVYHSYEQYF
>TRBJ2-2|-|TRBV9|-
TGTGCCAGCAGCAAGAGCGGATCGAACACCGGGGAGCTGTTTTTT
CASSKSGSNTGELFF
>TRBJ2-2|-|TRBV11-3|TRBD1
TGTGCCAGTTCGCTTCAGGGGGACACCGGGGAGCTGTTTTTT
CASSLQGDTGELFF
>TRBJ2-7|-|TRBV29-1|TRBD1
TGCAGCGTTGAACAGGGGGCTCCCGTTGAGCAGTACTTC
CSVEQGAPVEQYF
>TRBJ2-7|-|TRBV6-5|-
TGTGCCAGCAGTTACGCGCCCATCATGAACTACGAACAGTACTTC
CASSYAPIMNYEQYF
>TRBJ1-1|-|TRBV19|-
TGTGCCACCCATAAGAACACTGAAGCTTTCTTT
CATHKNTEAFF
>TRBJ2-7|-|TRBV18|-
TGTGCCAGCTCACGGGGGGCAGGGACCTACGAGCAGTACTTC
CASSRGAGTYEQYF
>TRBJ2-3|-|TRBV29-1|-
TGCAGCGGTGGGGACGGAAGACCTACCACAGATACGCAGTATTTT
CSGGDGRPTTDTQYF
>TRBJ2-5|-|TRBV28|-
TGTGCCAGCAGCATCCGTGAGACCCAGTACTTC
CASSIRETQYF
>TRBJ2-3|-|TRBV6-5|-
TGTGCCAGCAGTTACGGTGGGACGGGCACAGATACGCAGTATTTT
CASSYGGTGTDTQYF
>TRBJ1-3|-|TRBV7-2|-
TGTGCCAGCAGCGCGTATGGAAACACCATATATTTT
CASSAYGNTIYF
>TRBJ1-2|-|TRBV29-1|-
TGCAGCGTTGAAGCCGCAAGACGAAACTATGGCTACACCTTC
CSVEAARRNYGYTF
>TRBJ1-1|-|TRBV2|-
TGTGCCAGCAGTGAATTTGGCACTGAAGCTTTCTTT
CASSEFGTEAFF